This T cell receptor (beta chain) was recovered during a study of regulatory T cells in long-lasting Graves disease (dated by TCRdb to about 2021). About the investigation overall: Antithyroid drugs had been taken for less than 3 months by newly diagnosed Graves' disease patients. Patients with persistent Graves' disease were compared with patients with newly diagnosed Graves' disease using TCR sequencing and RNA sequencing of peripheral blood. The study took place in China and was registered as a clinical trial. A total of approximately 35 samples underwent TCR sequencing: some 13 from persistent and 20 from newly diagnosed Graves' disease patients.

The paper's findings and limits, for the study overall: Lower TCR Shannon entropy and fewer highly expanded clones were observed in persistent Graves' disease patients than in newly diagnosed patients, which suggested clonal expansion. The authors noted that the small sample size was a limitation that may lower accuracy. Persistent disease showed preferential use of TRBV28, TRBJ1-2 and TRBJ2-5, whereas newly diagnosed disease favored TRBV20-1 and TRBJ2-1. Sequencing and analysis were restricted to the TCR beta chain. Persistent patients shared more public clonotypes among themselves (around 2,800) than newly diagnosed patients did (over 900). Only peripheral blood was studied, because thyroid tissue, the primary lesion, was inaccessible.

The library came from multiplex PCR. The sample was run on an Illumina HiSeq 4000. CDR3 regions were amplified by Arm-PCR with iRepertoire HTBI primers to construct TCR beta libraries. Before sequencing, the PCR products went through gel purification. The paper's data handling went like this. A total of roughly 65 TRBV and some 15 TRBJ segments were identified across samples and were used for gene usage analysis of CDR3 amino acid clonotypes. Filtered high-quality paired reads were merged into contigs using COPE and FqMerger. BLAST was used to align contigs to the IMGT TRBV, TRBD and TRBJ reference genes, and CDR3 was defined following IMGT. Clonotypes above 0.1% frequency were classified as highly expanded clones. Shannon entropy was used to measure repertoire diversity, and the Gini coefficient was used to measure V-J evenness. A clonotype found in more than one individual was treated as public. Using fastp trimming at Q25 and MiXCR clonotype assembly, TCRdb reanalyzed the public sequencing data and kept in-frame beta chains. Each CDR3 protein gets just one entry, which takes the most common genes and DNA from the rows behind it. TCRdb's processing, not the study's, gives the V and J calls here. The sample includes some 560,000 distinct CDR3 sequences, with more than 15% observed a single time. The ten top clones hold around 25% of the sample.

Sample time point, as interpreted from the label and publication: newly diagnosed GD, antithyroid drugs for less than 3 months. For both TCR sequencing and RNA sequencing, RNA was extracted from PBMCs using TRIzol. Graves' disease was diagnosed according to American Thyroid Association guidelines. Patients for the study were recruited at an endocrinology department in Xi'an, China. Each patient gave approximately 9.7 milliliters of peripheral blood, collected in an EDTA anticoagulant tube. PBMCs were isolated by Ficoll Paque Plus density gradient separation without further T cell sorting. RNA quality was checked with an Agilent 2100 Bioanalyzer and agarose gel, and concentration with a NanoDrop 2000. Concerning this clonotype itself: What antigen it recognizes has not been identified. Within one base of it there is no much larger clone, and no base qualities were kept.

From V the trimming removes 2 bases and from J it removes 5 bases, while the gene matches leave 6 bases of the junction unaccounted for. The cysteine opens and the phenylalanine closes a CDR3 of 15 amino acids. The retained sequence is limited to the CDR3, 45 bases, with the frame set at the first base. CDR1 and CDR2 were assigned from the germline V gene (reference sequence) as LNHDA and SQIVND. These data also featured in a second study, about T cells in Graves' hyperthyroidism and ophthalmopathy. According to the second study: Graves' hyperthyroidism was defined as stable when no progression to ophthalmopathy occurred over 18 months of follow-up. Hyperthyroidism patients were newly diagnosed, with disease duration under 2 months, and aged 18 to 65 years. Any patient with an uncontrolled infection, another autoimmune disease, pregnancy or lactation was excluded. Diagnoses relied on clinical symptoms, serum thyroxine and TRAb, thyroid ultrasound and orbital computed tomography. The TCR CDR3 was subjected to a first round of RT-PCR using the HTBI primer set and the Qiagen OneStep RT-PCR kit. Blood samples also contained most of the expanded thyroid clonotypes (frequency above 0.001), which suggests that blood repertoires may reflect thyroid immune responses. Ophthalmopathy was separated from stable hyperthyroidism by a 13 V-J signature model, with just over 85% sensitivity and about 81% specificity obtained in cross-validation and 80%/75% obtained in testing. In validation, the model predicted progression to ophthalmopathy with just under 71% sensitivity and roughly 75% specificity, a median of around 6.6 months before onset. A discovery cohort of 95 to 100 patients, approximately 45 with Graves' ophthalmopathy and approximately 57 with stable Graves' hyperthyroidism, was used to find distinguishing TCR V-J signatures. Prospective prediction of ophthalmopathy was tested in an independent validation cohort of approximately 19 hyperthyroidism patients and 15 to 17 patients who later progressed to ophthalmopathy. The approximately 98 discovery patients were randomly divided into training and test sets at a 7:3 ratio. The study also compared thyroid tissue and blood T-cell repertoires from about six Graves' hyperthyroidism patients. Once sampling was done, hyperthyroidism patients were given methimazole at a starting dose of 30 mg daily, whereas ophthalmopathy patients were given high-dose intravenous methylprednisolone. The libraries were constructed in a second round of multiplex PCR and then size-selected and purified. Paired-end sequencing of the libraries was performed with 100 bp reads on an Illumina HiSeq2000. SOAPnuke was used to process the raw data, throwing out any read that contained adapters or uncalled bases, had a mean Phred below 15, or lacked an exact constant-primer or identifier match. COPE v1.2.5 was used to merge high-quality paired reads, and clonotypes were defined as unique nucleotide sequences. MiTCR v1.1 was used to align the clonotypes against IMGT TRBV, TRBD and TRBJ reference segments. Only V-J combinations with frequency above 0.0001, covering 99% to 99.2% of repertoires, were analysed. The TCS score was defined as F50 (clonal expansion) divided by E x V (chaos), with BLOSUM62-based TCRdist calculated between CDR3 peptides within each V-J. Welch's t-statistics and random forest reduced fewer than 600 V-J features to 13, which were used in a naive Bayes classifier (R e1071). Sample size was not statistically predetermined, and blinding of investigators to group allocation was not performed. The paper describes TCR Vbeta CDR3 sequencing of 135 peripheral blood samples, made up of around 41 ophthalmopathy patients, approximately 73 hyperthyroidism patients and roughly 17 progressor patients.

The TCR sequence derives from a woman aged 35-60 years with Graves disease. Donor details come from another sample of the same person, matched by shared clones. Recombination connected TRBV19 to TRBJ1-1; 9 bases in the middle match TRBD1. The source material was peripheral blood mononuclear cells (PBMCs), sampled at new diagnosis, from a patient treated with antithyroid drugs. The nucleotide sequence reads TGTGCCAGTAGTATATCGGGGACAGGGAGGACTGAAGCTTTCTTT. This encodes CASSISGTGRTEAFF.